The present TCR beta chain was sequenced within a study of blood T cell repertoires in COVID-19. The CDR3 sequence is 15 residues long. The germline V gene encodes CDR1 SGHNT and CDR2 YENEEA. Between the trimmed V and J ends, which lost 8 bases and 7 bases, there was a span of 21 bases. Per the study methods: Using reference gene primer amplification, nucleated cell counts were estimated. Here immunoSEQ multiplex PCR was the method, and the copy in TCRdb shows in-frame clones only, minus some. V and J calls and clone size follow that table, whereas D and trimming were derived from the DNA. The repertoire holds about 82,000 clones, with around 83% as singletons.

The sequenced material came from peripheral blood. The source of this sequence is a woman aged 60-75 years with acute or convalescent COVID-19. The V call is TRBV11-3, the J call TRBJ2-1; possible D gene TRBD2, 6 bases. CDR3: CASRLGGDRRNEQFF. CDR3 in DNA: TGTGCCAGCCGACTAGGAGGCGATCGGCGGAATGAGCAGTTCTTC.